The 3 T cell receptor beta chains presented below share a single source sample, sequenced in a study of blood T cell repertoires in COVID-19. Libraries were prepared by immunoSEQ multiplex PCR; TCRdb keeps only in-frame clonotypes and omits some of them. The sample holds under 150,000 clones; approximately 84% are singletons and the top ten take less than 7%. The source material was PBMCs or T cells enriched from blood (not recorded which). Receptor source: a man aged 40-49 years with acute COVID-19.

The chain recombines TRBV6-2 or TRBV6-3 with TRBJ2-7; 9 positions match TRBD2. CDR3 length: 15 residues. Germline loops: CDR1 MNHEY, CDR2 SVGEGT. Trimming took 6 bases from V and 4 from J; bases not matched to a gene: 10. The CDR3 protein is CASSPRTSEGYEQYF. CDR3 DNA sequence: TGTGCCAGCAGCCCTAGGACTAGCGAAGGGTACGAGCAGTACTTC.

The chain uses TRBV5-1 and TRBJ2-1; 9 bases align to TRBD1. Germline CDR1 reads SGHRS; CDR2 reads YFSETQ. The CDR3 covers 16 residues. After removal of 3 bases from V and 0 bases from J, the junction contained 4 bases not matched to a gene. The CDR3: CASSSLQGASYNEQFF. The CDR3 DNA reads as TGCGCCAGCAGCTCCTTACAGGGGGCCTCCTACAATGAGCAGTTCTTC.

The sample holds one count of this clone. The CDR3 nucleotides are TGTGCCAGCAGCTCGCAGGGGGCGCGGAACACTGAAGCTTTCTTT. It encodes CASSSQGARNTEAFF. The chain links TRBV11-2 to TRBJ1-1, with 8 bases that match TRBD1. Looked up from germline, CDR1 is SGHAT and CDR2 is FQNNGV. The CDR3 spans 15 residues. The trim removed 4 bases at V and 1 base at J, leaving 5 bases unmatched.